One sample yielded the 7 T cell receptor beta chains listed below, sequenced in a study of early T cells in non-severe SARS-CoV-2 infection. One entry per CDR3 protein, called by TCRdb with MiXCR from the 5' RACE reads. The data show 57,000 or so distinct CDR3 sequences, with around 6% seen just once and roughly 6.4% held by the top ten. The specimen sequenced was whole blood. The source is an adult who was a healthcare worker with PCR-confirmed SARS-CoV-2 infection or an uninfected control (not recorded which).

This clonotype was recorded at least ten times. V gene TRBV11-1 combines with J gene TRBJ2-3, with a weak D call TRBD2 (7 bases). The CDR3 contains 19 residues. Germline V gene data show CDR1 as SGHAT and CDR2 as FQDESV (reference sequence). V was pared by 5 bases and J by 2 bases, with 26 bases between. The CDR3 protein is CASSTVSPGGLADTDTQYF. The DNA of the CDR3 is TGTGCCAGCAGCACGGTCTCCCCCGGGGGGCTAGCGGACACAGATACGCAGTATTTT.

This clonotype came up many times. The chain is built from TRBV6-5 and TRBJ1-1; 7 bases align to TRBD1. This CDR3 region has 13 residues. In germline, CDR1 is MNHEY, CDR2 SVGAGI. The junction had 8 bases not matched to a gene; V was cut back by 4 bases and J by 9 bases. Written as DNA, the CDR3 is TGTGCCAGCAGTTCGCCCGTGACAGGGCAAGCTTTCTTT. The encoded protein is CASSSPVTGQAFF.

In this sample, this clonotype turned up many times. This rearrangement joins TRBV12-3 or TRBV12-4 to TRBJ1-1; D remains unclear. The V gene lost 5 bases and the J gene lost 4 bases, with 17 bases spanning the gap. The length of the CDR3 is 15 residues. The CDR3 is CASSVPTPAGTEAFF. In DNA, the CDR3 is TGTGCCAGCAGTGTTCCGACTCCGGCGGGCACTGAAGCTTTCTTT.

V usage is TRBV6-5 and J usage is TRBJ1-2, with TRBD1 matching over 9 bases. CDR3 length equals 12 residues. Trimming removed 6 bases from V and 6 bases from J; junction bases left unmatched: 2. Per the germline V gene, CDR1 is MNHEY and CDR2 is SVGAGI. The CDR3 DNA is TGTGCCAGCAGGACAGGGGGGCATGGCTACACCTTC. This codes for CASRTGGHGYTF.

This clonotype came up many times. J is TRBJ1-3 and V is TRBV5-1; no clear D. V shed 1 base and J shed 0 bases, with 5 bases lying between them. This CDR3 has 14 residues. The germline gives CDR1 SGHRS, CDR2 YFSETQ. CDR3 nucleotides: TGCGCCAGCAGCTTGTTTACCTCTGGAAACACCATATATTTT. Protein: CASSLFTSGNTIYF.

The chain employs TRBV12-5 and TRBJ1-1, with 8 bases lining up with TRBD1. Unmatched junction bases numbered 11, after V lost 6 bases and J lost 11 bases. This CDR3 is built from 13 residues. From germline, CDR1 is LGHNT and CDR2 FRNRAP. The CDR3 DNA is TGTGCTAGTGGCCTGACAGGGGCCACGGGGGCTTTCTTT. Protein product: CASGLTGATGAFF.

The chain recombines TRBV5-1 with TRBJ1-1; D call uncertain. V was shortened by 4 bases and J by 1 base, with 14 bases between the two germline ends. CDR3 length: 15 amino acids. CDR1 SGHRS and CDR2 YFSETQ come from the germline V gene. The CDR3 loop is CASSQSWKGNTEAFF. The CDR3 DNA is TGCGCCAGCAGCCAGTCCTGGAAGGGGAACACTGAAGCTTTCTTT.